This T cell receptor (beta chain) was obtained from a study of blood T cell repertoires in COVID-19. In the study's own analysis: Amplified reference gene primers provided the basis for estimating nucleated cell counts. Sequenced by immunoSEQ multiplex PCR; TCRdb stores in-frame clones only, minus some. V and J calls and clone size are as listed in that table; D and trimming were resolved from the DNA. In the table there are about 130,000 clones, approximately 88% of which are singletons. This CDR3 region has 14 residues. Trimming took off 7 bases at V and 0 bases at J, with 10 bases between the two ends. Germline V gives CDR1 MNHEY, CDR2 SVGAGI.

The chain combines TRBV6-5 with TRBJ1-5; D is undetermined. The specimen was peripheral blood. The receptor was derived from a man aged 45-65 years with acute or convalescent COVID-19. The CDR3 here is CASISRNSNQPQHF. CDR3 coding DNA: TGTGCCAGCATATCCAGGAATAGCAATCAGCCCCAGCATTTT.